This T cell receptor beta chain appears in the sequencing data of a study of blood T cell repertoires in COVID-19. Whole-study context: Acute and convalescent COVID-19 specimens originated in the United States, Italy and Spain. PBMCs, B-cell-depleted T cells, or T cells were the source of the cDNA or gDNA that made up the material.

The V and J ends lost 1 base and 7 bases, in that order; junction bases with no gene match: 4. The CDR3 is 14 residues long. Per the germline V gene, CDR1 is KGHDR and CDR2 is SFDVKD. This clone appeared once. As originally analysed: How many nucleated cells were present was estimated from reference gene primer amplification. Method: immunoSEQ multiplex PCR; TCRdb's copy keeps in-frame clones and lacks some. V, J and clone size were drawn from that table, and D and trimming were deduced from the DNA. The repertoire consists of some 250,000 clones, with 81% occurring once and the leading ten covering 2.5% to 3%.

This clonotype was sampled from a woman aged 60-70 years with active or convalescent COVID-19. This chain links TRBV24-1 with TRBJ2-3; TRBD1 agrees at 7 bases. Sequencing was done on a sample of peripheral blood. The chain's CDR3 is CATSDFGQDNTQYF. The CDR3 bases are TGTGCCACCAGTGATTTTGGACAGGACAATACGCAGTATTTT.